This TCR beta chain was captured in a study of molecular identifiers for immune sequencing clone quantification. Findings and limits, study-wide: Jurkat TCR RNA spiked in from one cell reportedly remained identifiable amid approximately 1 million naive cells.

TCRdb re-called the PCR reads through MiXCR, storing one row per CDR3 protein. The profile shows about 300,000 distinct CDR3 sequences, over 20% of them singletons. This CDR3 contains 15 residues. V was cut by 2 bases and J by 0 bases, with 7 bases left in between. Germline V gene sequence: CDR1 ENHRY, CDR2 SYGVKD. The table lists this clonotype with many counts. The antigen remains undetermined. The source of this sequence is a human donor in good health. Some libraries in this study had Jurkat cell RNA spiked in. Material: naive CD8+ T cells from blood, with Jurkat cell RNA spiked in. Subset meaning: FACS-sorted CD8+CD4-CCR7+CD45RA+ naive T cells. The chain is built from TRBV10-3 and TRBJ1-4; unclear D gene. CDR3 region: CAISEVAATNEKLFF. The CDR3 coding sequence is TGTGCCATCAGTGAGGTGGCAGCAACTAATGAAAAACTGTTTTTT.